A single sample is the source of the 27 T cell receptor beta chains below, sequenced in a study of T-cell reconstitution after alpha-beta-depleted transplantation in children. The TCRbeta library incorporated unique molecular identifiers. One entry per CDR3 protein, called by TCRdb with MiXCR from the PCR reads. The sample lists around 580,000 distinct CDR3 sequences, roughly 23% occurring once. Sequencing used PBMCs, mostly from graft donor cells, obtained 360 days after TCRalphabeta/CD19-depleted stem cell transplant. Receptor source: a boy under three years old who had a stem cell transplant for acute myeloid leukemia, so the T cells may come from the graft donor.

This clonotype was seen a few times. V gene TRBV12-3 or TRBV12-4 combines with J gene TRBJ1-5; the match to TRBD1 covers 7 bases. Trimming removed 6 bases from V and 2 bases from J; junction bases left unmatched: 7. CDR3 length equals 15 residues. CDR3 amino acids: CASRFTGVGNQPQHF. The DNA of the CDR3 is TGTGCCAGCAGGTTTACAGGGGTCGGCAATCAGCCCCAGCATTTT.

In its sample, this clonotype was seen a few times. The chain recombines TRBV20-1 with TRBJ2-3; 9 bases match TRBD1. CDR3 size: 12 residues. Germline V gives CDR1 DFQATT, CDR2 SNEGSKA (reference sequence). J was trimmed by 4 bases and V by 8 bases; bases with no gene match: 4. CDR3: CSSTGGPDTQYF. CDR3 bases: TGCAGTTCCACAGGGGGCCCAGATACGCAGTATTTT.

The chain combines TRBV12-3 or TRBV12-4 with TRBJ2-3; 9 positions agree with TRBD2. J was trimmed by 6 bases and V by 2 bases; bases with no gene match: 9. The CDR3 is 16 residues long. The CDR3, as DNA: TGTGCCAGCAGTTTATCCCGCGGGGGGGCATCGGATACGCAGTATTTT. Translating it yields CASSLSRGGASDTQYF.

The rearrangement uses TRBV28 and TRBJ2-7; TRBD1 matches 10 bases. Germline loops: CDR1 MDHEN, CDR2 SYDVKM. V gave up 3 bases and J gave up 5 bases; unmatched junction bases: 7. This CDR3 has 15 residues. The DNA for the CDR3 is TGTGCCAGCAGTTTTGACAGGGGGCTCAGGAACGAGCAGTACTTC. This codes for CASSFDRGLRNEQYF.

CDR3 loop: CASSQGVVGGNQPQHF. The CDR3 region has the DNA TGTGCCAGCAGCCAAGGAGTTGTGGGGGGCAATCAGCCCCAGCATTTT. The V and J genes are TRBV3-1 and TRBJ1-5, with D tentatively TRBD1 (5 bases). V dropped 1 base and J dropped 2 bases, with 12 bases sitting between them. Germline CDR1 reads LGHDT; CDR2 reads YNNKEL (reference sequence). The CDR3 covers 16 residues.

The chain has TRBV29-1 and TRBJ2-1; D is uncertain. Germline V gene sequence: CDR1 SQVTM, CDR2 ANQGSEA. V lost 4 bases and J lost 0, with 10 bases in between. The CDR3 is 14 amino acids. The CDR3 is CSVVAPSSYNEQFF. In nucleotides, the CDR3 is TGCAGCGTTGTGGCACCGAGCTCCTACAATGAGCAGTTCTTC.

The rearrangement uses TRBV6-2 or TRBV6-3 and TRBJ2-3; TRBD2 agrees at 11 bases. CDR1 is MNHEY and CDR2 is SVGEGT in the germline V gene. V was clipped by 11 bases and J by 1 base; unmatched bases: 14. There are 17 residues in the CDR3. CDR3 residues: CAVMRLAGPEGTDTQYF. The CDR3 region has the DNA TGTGCCGTCATGAGACTAGCGGGGCCCGAGGGCACAGATACGCAGTATTTT.

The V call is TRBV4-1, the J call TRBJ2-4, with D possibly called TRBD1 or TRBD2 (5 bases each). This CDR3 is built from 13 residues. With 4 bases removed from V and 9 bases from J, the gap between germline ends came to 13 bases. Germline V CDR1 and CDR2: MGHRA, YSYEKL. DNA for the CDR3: TGCGCCAGCAGCCGACGTTGGGGGAGCATTCAGTACTTC. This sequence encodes CASSRRWGSIQYF.

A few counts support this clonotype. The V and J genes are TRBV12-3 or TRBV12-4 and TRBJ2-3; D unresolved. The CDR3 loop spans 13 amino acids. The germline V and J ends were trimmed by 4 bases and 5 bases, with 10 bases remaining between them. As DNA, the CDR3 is TGTGCCAGCAGTTCCAGGTACCGAGATACGCAGTATTTT. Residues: CASSSRYRDTQYF.

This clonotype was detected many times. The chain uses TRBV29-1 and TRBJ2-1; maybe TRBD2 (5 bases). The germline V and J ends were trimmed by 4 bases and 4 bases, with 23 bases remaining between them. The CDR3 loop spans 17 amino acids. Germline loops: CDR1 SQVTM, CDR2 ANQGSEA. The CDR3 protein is CSVVGPRWEKWYNEQFF. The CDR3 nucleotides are TGCAGCGTTGTAGGTCCCAGGTGGGAGAAGTGGTACAATGAGCAGTTCTTC.

Written as DNA, the CDR3 is TGCAGTGCTAGGATGGGACTAGCGGGGTCCCCCTACAATGAGCAGTTCTTC. This sequence encodes CSARMGLAGSPYNEQFF. The gene calls are TRBV20-1 and TRBJ2-1, with 13 bases fitting TRBD2. Per germline, CDR1 DFQATT and CDR2 SNEGSKA (reference sequence). The CDR3 runs to 17 residues. V dropped 3 bases and J dropped 2; count of bases not matched to a gene: 7.

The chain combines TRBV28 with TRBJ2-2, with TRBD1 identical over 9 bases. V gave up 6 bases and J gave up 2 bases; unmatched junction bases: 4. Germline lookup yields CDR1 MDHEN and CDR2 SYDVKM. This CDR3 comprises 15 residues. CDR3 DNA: TGTGCCAGCAGCAAGGACAGGGGAAACACCGGGGAGCTGTTTTTT. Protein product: CASSKDRGNTGELFF.

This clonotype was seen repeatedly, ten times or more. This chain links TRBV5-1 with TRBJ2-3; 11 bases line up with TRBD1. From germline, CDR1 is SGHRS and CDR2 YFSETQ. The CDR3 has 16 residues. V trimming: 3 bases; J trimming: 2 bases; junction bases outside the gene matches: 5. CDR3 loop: CASSSWTGGNTDTQYF. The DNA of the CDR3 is TGCGCCAGCAGCTCCTGGACAGGGGGCAACACAGATACGCAGTATTTT.

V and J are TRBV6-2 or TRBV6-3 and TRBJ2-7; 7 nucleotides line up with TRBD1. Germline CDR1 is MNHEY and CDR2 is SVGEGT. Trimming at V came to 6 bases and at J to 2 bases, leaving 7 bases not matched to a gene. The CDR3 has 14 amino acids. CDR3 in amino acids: CASSERGGPYEQYV. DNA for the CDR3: TGTGCCAGCAGCGAGAGAGGGGGCCCCTACGAGCAGTACGTC.

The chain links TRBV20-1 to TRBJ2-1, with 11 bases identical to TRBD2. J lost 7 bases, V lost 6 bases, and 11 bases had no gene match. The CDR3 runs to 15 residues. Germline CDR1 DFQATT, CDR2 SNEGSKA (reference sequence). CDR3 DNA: TGCAGTGCGACTCTAGCGGGGGGAAAGTTAAATGAGCAGTTCTTC. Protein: CSATLAGGKLNEQFF.

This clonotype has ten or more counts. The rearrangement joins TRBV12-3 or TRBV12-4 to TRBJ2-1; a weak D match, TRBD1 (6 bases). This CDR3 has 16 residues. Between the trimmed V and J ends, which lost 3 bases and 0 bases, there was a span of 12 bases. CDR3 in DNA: TGTGCCAGCAGTTTGAGGGGGATGAGCTCCTACAATGAGCAGTTCTTC. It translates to CASSLRGMSSYNEQFF.

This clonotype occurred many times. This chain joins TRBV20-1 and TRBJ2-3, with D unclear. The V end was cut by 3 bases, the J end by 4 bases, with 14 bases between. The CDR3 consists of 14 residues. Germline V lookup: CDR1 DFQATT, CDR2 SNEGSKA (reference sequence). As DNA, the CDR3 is TGCAGTGCTAGCCCATTAGGCAGGCCAGATACGCAGTATTTT. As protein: CSASPLGRPDTQYF.

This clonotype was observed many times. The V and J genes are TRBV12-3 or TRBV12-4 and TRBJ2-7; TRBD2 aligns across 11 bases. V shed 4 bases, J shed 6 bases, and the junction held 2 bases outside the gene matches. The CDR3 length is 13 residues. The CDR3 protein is CASSSGLAGEQYF. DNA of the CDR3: TGTGCCAGCAGTTCCGGACTAGCGGGCGAGCAGTACTTC.

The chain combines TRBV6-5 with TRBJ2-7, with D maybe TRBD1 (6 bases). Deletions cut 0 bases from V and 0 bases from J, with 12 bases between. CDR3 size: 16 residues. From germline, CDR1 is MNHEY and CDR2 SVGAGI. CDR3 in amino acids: CASSYSKWTASYEQYV. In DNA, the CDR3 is TGTGCCAGCAGTTACTCGAAGTGGACAGCCTCCTACGAGCAGTACGTC.

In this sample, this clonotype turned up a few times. DNA of the CDR3: TGTGCCAGCAGTTACGGGGGGCGCAGTTCCTACGAGCAGTACTTC. Protein sequence: CASSYGGRSSYEQYF. The chain employs TRBV6-5 and TRBJ2-7, with D perhaps given as TRBD1 or TRBD2 (6 bases each). The germline gives CDR1 MNHEY, CDR2 SVGAGI. The CDR3 has 15 amino acids. V dropped 2 bases and J dropped 1 base, with 12 bases sitting between them.

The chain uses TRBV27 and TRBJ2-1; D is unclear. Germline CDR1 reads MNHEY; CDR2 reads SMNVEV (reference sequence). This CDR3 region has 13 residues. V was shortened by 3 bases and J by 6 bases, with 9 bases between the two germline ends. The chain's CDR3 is CASSFAWGNEQFF. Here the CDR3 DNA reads TGTGCCAGCAGTTTTGCTTGGGGCAATGAGCAGTTCTTC.

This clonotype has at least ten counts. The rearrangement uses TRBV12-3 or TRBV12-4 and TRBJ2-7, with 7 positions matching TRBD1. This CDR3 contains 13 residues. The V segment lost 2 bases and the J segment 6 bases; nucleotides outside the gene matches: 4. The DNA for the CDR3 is TGTGCCAGCAGTTTAACGCCAGGGGGCGAGCAGTACTTC. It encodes CASSLTPGGEQYF.

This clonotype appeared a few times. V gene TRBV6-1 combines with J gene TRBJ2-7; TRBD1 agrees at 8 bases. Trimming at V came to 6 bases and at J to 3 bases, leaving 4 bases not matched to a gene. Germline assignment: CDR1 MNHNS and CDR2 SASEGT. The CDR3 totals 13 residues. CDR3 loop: CASRLDRDYEQYF. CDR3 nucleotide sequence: TGTGCCAGCAGACTGGACAGGGACTACGAGCAGTACTTC.

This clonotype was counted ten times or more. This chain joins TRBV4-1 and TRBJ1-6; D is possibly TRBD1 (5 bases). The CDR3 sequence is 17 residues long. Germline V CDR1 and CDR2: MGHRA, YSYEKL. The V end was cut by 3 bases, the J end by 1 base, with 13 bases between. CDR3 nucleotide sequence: TGCGCCAGCAGCCAGGATTGGGGGATGTCCTATAATTCACCCCTCCACTTT. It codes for CASSQDWGMSYNSPLHF.

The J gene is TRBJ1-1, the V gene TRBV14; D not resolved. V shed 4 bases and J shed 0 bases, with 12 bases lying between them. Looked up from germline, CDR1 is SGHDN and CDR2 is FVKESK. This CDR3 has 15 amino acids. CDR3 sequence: CASSPALNVNTEAFF. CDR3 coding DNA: TGTGCCAGCAGCCCGGCCTTGAACGTGAACACTGAAGCTTTCTTT.

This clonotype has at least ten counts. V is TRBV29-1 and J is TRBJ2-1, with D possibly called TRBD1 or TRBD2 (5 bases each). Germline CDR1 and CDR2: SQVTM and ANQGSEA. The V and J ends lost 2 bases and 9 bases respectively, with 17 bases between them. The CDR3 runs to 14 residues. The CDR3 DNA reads TGCAGCGTTGAAAAACGGCTAGTGAGGGGTGAGCAGTTCTTC. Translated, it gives CSVEKRLVRGEQFF.

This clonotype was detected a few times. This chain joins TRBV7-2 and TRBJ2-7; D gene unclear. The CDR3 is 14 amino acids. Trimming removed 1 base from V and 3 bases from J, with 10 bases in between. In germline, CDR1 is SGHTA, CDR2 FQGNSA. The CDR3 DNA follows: TGTGCCAGCAGCTTAGGTTCGGGCTACTACGAGCAGTACTTC. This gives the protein CASSLGSGYYEQYF. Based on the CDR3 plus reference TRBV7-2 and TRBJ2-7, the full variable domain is GAGVSQSPSNKVTEKGKDVELRCDPISGHTALYWYRQSLGQGLEFLIYFQGNSAPDKSGLPSDRFSAERTGGSVSTLTIQRTQQEDSAVYLCASSLGSGYYEQYFGPGTRLTVT.